One and the same sample provided the 15 T cell receptor beta chains below, sequenced in a study of T cell responses to AZD1222 COVID-19 vaccine (dated by TCRdb to the early 2020s). The sample's time point label, in plain terms: baseline before first vaccination. Library prep was done by the immunoSEQ multiplex PCR assay. TCRdb took over this immuneACCESS table, retaining in-frame rearrangements with V and J assigned. Such tables are incomplete; in checked studies, under half of the missing clones stem from an unresolved V gene, and the remainder is unexplained. The sample records roughly 99,000 clones, approximately 86% of which are singletons. 3.5% to 4.5% of the sample lies in the top ten. Source: peripheral blood, taken on day 0 of AZD1222 vaccination. These receptors originate from an adult in good health.

V usage is TRBV18 and J usage is TRBJ1-2; D possibly corresponds to TRBD1 (6 bases). This CDR3 has 15 amino acids. The V gene lost 3 bases and the J gene lost 6 bases, with 17 bases spanning the gap. Per germline, CDR1 KGHSH and CDR2 LQKENI. Here the CDR3 reads CASSPVPQGRDGYTF. CDR3 nucleotide sequence: TGTGCCAGCTCACCCGTCCCGCAGGGGCGGGATGGCTACACCTTC.

The CDR3 nucleotides read TGTGCCAGCAGCCCCCGGATCACAGGGCACAGCTACACCTTC. Residues: CASSPRITGHSYTF. V usage is TRBV3-1 (or the pseudogene TRBV3-2) and J usage is TRBJ1-2; a possible D gene is TRBD1 (6 bases). The CDR3 spans 14 residues. The germline V gene encodes CDR1 LGHDT and CDR2 YNNKEL (reference sequence). V was clipped by 4 bases and J by 9 bases, with 18 bases between them.

J is TRBJ2-2 and V is TRBV29-1, with D unclear. The V end was cut by 7 bases, the J end by 2 bases, with 14 bases between. The CDR3 loop spans 14 amino acids. Germline CDR1 SQVTM, CDR2 ANQGSEA. DNA for the CDR3: TGCAGCGCAATTGACGGATTCAACACCGGGGAGCTGTTTTTT. This gives the protein CSAIDGFNTGELFF.

V usage is TRBV4-1 and J usage is TRBJ2-1, with D unresolved. The V end was cut by 0 bases, the J end by 9 bases, with 15 bases between. From germline, CDR1 is MGHRA and CDR2 YSYEKL. CDR3 length: 15 residues. The DNA of the CDR3 is TGCGCCAGCAGCCAAGATCTCCCCGTGGTTAGTGAGCAGTTCTTC. This translates into CASSQDLPVVSEQFF.

The gene calls are TRBV24-1 and TRBJ1-5; a possible D gene is TRBD1 (6 bases). V lost 4 bases and J lost 5, with 17 bases in between. Germline V gene sequence: CDR1 KGHDR, CDR2 SFDVKD. The CDR3 runs 16 residues. The CDR3: CATSDPGWGGDQPQHF. In DNA form, the CDR3 reads TGTGCCACCAGTGACCCCGGGTGGGGGGGCGATCAGCCCCAGCATTTT.

The chain joins TRBV27 to TRBJ1-1; D is perhaps TRBD1 (6 bases). V lost 6 bases, J lost 6 bases, and 20 bases lay in between. This CDR3 comprises 15 residues. Germline CDR1 MNHEY, CDR2 SMNVEV (reference sequence). CDR3 in DNA: TGTGCCAGCAGGGCGGGGATTAGACAGGCCTCTGAAGCTTTCTTT. Its protein product is CASRAGIRQASEAFF.

This clone was detected a few times. The V and J genes are TRBV11-2 and TRBJ2-1, with 8 bases identical to TRBD2. V was pared by 5 bases and J by 4 bases, with 16 bases of the junction left unmatched. The CDR3 length is 18 residues. Germline V gene lookup returns CDR1 SGHAT and CDR2 FQNNGV. CDR3 bases: TGTGCCAGCAGCCGAATGCAAGCGGGAGTCCTAGTTTACAATGAGCAGTTCTTC. Amino acids: CASSRMQAGVLVYNEQFF.

This rearrangement joins TRBV7-3 to TRBJ2-3, with 13 bases that match TRBD2. Per the germline V gene, CDR1 is SGHTA and CDR2 is FQGTGA. The CDR3 sequence is 21 residues long. V lost 1 base to trimming and J lost 0 bases; unmatched junction nucleotides: 13. The CDR3 sequence: CASSLNLDRTSGGTSTDTQYF. As DNA, the CDR3 is TGTGCCAGCAGCTTAAACTTGGATAGGACTAGCGGGGGCACTAGCACAGATACGCAGTATTTT.

V and J are TRBV7-2 and TRBJ2-3; 8 nucleotides line up with TRBD2. The CDR3 spans 15 residues. The germline CDR1 and CDR2 sequences are SGHTA and FQGNSA. J gave up 3 bases and V 3 bases, and 5 bases lay outside the gene matches. CDR3 residues: CASSLAPGGTDTQYF. CDR3 nucleotide sequence: TGTGCCAGCAGCTTGGCTCCGGGAGGGACAGATACGCAGTATTTT.

The rearrangement uses TRBV7-3 and TRBJ2-1, with 12 bases matching TRBD2. The CDR3 length is 14 residues. Per germline, CDR1 SGHTA and CDR2 FQGTGA. Germline trimming cut 4 bases from V and 13 bases from J; bases unmatched to any gene: 8. CDR3 sequence (DNA): TGTGCCAGCAGCTCCACTAGCGGGGGGCAAGTACAGTTCTTC. Translation gives CASSSTSGGQVQFF.

The genes are TRBV18 and TRBJ2-3; no definite D call. Germline loops: CDR1 KGHSH, CDR2 LQKENI. This CDR3 is 14 amino acids long. Trimming removed 4 bases at V and 1 base at J, with 9 bases between. Here the CDR3 reads CASSQVLRTDTQYF. The CDR3 region has the DNA TGTGCCAGCTCACAGGTGCTCCGCACAGATACGCAGTATTTT.

This sequence joins TRBV20-1 and TRBJ2-1; unclear D gene. Germline V gene lookup returns CDR1 DFQATT and CDR2 SNEGSKA (reference sequence). The CDR3 runs to 11 residues. V lost 6 bases and J lost 4, with 7 bases in between. In DNA form, the CDR3 reads TGCAGTGCCCCTGAATACAATGAGCAGTTCTTC. This gives the protein CSAPEYNEQFF.

The rearrangement uses TRBV6-5 and TRBJ2-5; TRBD1 aligns across 12 bases. Germline V gives CDR1 MNHEY, CDR2 SVGAGI. Trimming at V came to 6 bases and at J to 5 bases, leaving 7 bases not matched to a gene. This CDR3 spans 15 amino acids. This chain's CDR3 is CASSHGDRGRETQYF. The CDR3 DNA is TGTGCCAGCAGCCACGGGGACAGGGGGCGGGAGACCCAGTACTTC.

The chain employs TRBV9 and TRBJ1-6, with 10 positions matching TRBD1. This CDR3 comprises 16 residues. The J segment lost 8 bases and the V segment lost 4 bases, leaving 9 bases of the junction unmatched. Germline V gene sequence: CDR1 SGDLS, CDR2 YYNGEE. The CDR3 coding sequence is TGTGCCAGCAGCTACGGACAGGGGGTAGGGGATTCACCCCTCCACTTT. It codes for CASSYGQGVGDSPLHF.

The V gene is TRBV6-5, the J gene TRBJ1-2; TRBD1 is a possible D gene (5 bases). Trimming shortened V by 4 bases and J by 8 bases, and 11 bases separated the two germline ends. CDR1 is MNHEY and CDR2 is SVGAGI in the germline V gene. This CDR3 spans 12 amino acids. The CDR3 spells CASSWGEGGYTF. The CDR3 DNA reads TGTGCCAGCAGTTGGGGGGAGGGGGGCTACACCTTC.